The 13 T cell receptor beta chains reported below all come from one sample, sequenced in a study of blood T cell repertoires in COVID-19. Sequenced by immunoSEQ multiplex PCR; TCRdb stores in-frame clones only, minus some. The sample includes approximately 90,000 clones, roughly nine tenths seen only once; the top ten take 1.5% to 2%. Input material: peripheral blood. Receptors were obtained from a man aged 55 to 69 with acute or convalescent COVID-19.

The V call is TRBV2, the J call TRBJ1-2; 7 nucleotides match TRBD1. This CDR3 spans 13 amino acids. V was pared by 8 bases and J by 8 bases, with 11 bases of the junction left unmatched. The germline V gene has CDR1 SNHLY and CDR2 FYNNEI. The CDR3 DNA reads as TGTGCCAGCTCTGACAGGGAGGACGGGGGCTACACCTTC. It codes for CASSDREDGGYTF.

V is TRBV6-5 and J is TRBJ1-1; D gene unclear. The V gene's germline CDR1 is MNHEY and CDR2 SVGAGI. This CDR3 spans 12 amino acids. Trimming removed 6 bases at V and 1 base at J, with 6 bases between. The chain's CDR3 is CASSPRNTEAFF. As DNA, the CDR3 is TGTGCCAGCAGCCCCCGGAACACTGAAGCTTTCTTT.

The chain recombines TRBV19 with TRBJ2-7; TRBD1 matches 7 bases. The V and J ends lost 5 bases and 3 bases, in that order; junction bases with no gene match: 7. Looked up from germline, CDR1 is LNHDA and CDR2 is SQIVND (reference sequence). The CDR3 spans 14 residues. CDR3 coding DNA: TGTGCCAGTAGTCCCGGGGACAGTCACTACGAGCAGTACTTC. This codes for CASSPGDSHYEQYF.

The genes are TRBV6-5 and TRBJ1-2, with TRBD1 identical over 8 bases. The CDR3 runs to 15 residues. Germline CDR1 reads MNHEY; CDR2 reads SVGAGI. The trim removed 6 bases at V and 4 bases at J, leaving 10 bases unmatched. CDR3 protein: CASSHGTGPSYGYTF. The CDR3 nucleotides read TGTGCCAGCAGCCACGGGACAGGCCCTTCCTATGGCTACACCTTC.

The V and J genes are TRBV7-9 and TRBJ1-1, with 10 bases identical to TRBD1. CDR3 length: 16 residues. The V gene end was trimmed by 5 bases and the J gene end by 7 bases; junction bases not matched to a gene: 13. CDR1 and CDR2 from the germline V gene are SEHNR and FQNEAQ (reference sequence). As DNA, the CDR3 is TGTGCCAGCAGCCCTGCCCCGACAGGGGGCTTAAGTGAAGCTTTCTTT. Translating gives CASSPAPTGGLSEAFF.

The chain joins TRBV5-5 to TRBJ1-4; D remains unclear. This CDR3 has 18 amino acids. The germline CDR1 and CDR2 sequences are SGHKS and YYEKEE (reference sequence). Trimming removed 6 bases at V and 5 bases at J, with 26 bases between. DNA for the CDR3: TGTGCCAGCACCCTTCCCCCGGGGTTCCGGGAGAGGAATGAAAAACTGTTTTTT. Protein sequence: CASTLPPGFRERNEKLFF.

This clone occurred once. The V and J genes are TRBV27 and TRBJ1-2, with 8 positions matching TRBD1. The V segment lost 6 bases and the J segment 5 bases; nucleotides outside the gene matches: 14. CDR1 is MNHEY and CDR2 is SMNVEV in the germline V gene (reference sequence). There are 16 residues in the CDR3. As DNA, the CDR3 is TGTGCCAGCAGCTTAAGACCTCAGGGGGCCCAATATGGCTACACCTTC. As protein: CASSLRPQGAQYGYTF.

In its sample, this clone was seen once. This chain links TRBV5-1 with TRBJ1-2, with 7 bases fitting TRBD1. V shed 2 bases, J shed 3 bases, and the junction held 13 bases outside the gene matches. The CDR3 contains 17 residues. Per the germline V gene, CDR1 is SGHRS and CDR2 is YFSETQ. Here the CDR3 DNA reads TGCGCCAGCAGCTTTGGGACAGATGAGAAACCTCACTATGGCTACACCTTC. It specifies CASSFGTDEKPHYGYTF. The variable domain in full, with the rest retrieved from reference TRBV5-1 and TRBJ1-2, is KAGVTQTPRYLIKTRGQQVTLSCSPISGHRSVSWYQQTPGQGLQFLFEYFSETQRNKGNFPGRFSGRQFSNSRSEMNVSTLELGDSALYLCASSFGTDEKPHYGYTFGSGTRLTVV.

V usage is TRBV6-5 and J usage is TRBJ1-4, with 7 positions matching TRBD1. V gave up 6 bases and J gave up 0 bases; unmatched junction bases: 4. The germline V gene encodes CDR1 MNHEY and CDR2 SVGAGI. The CDR3 runs to 15 residues. CDR3 nucleotide sequence: TGTGCCAGCAGAAGGGACAGTGCAACTAATGAAAAACTGTTTTTT. It encodes CASRRDSATNEKLFF.

The chain joins TRBV29-1 to TRBJ2-7; 7 nucleotides agree with TRBD2. The junction had 5 bases not matched to a gene; V was cut back by 3 bases and J by 9 bases. Germline assignment: CDR1 SQVTM and CDR2 ANQGSEA. The CDR3 covers 11 residues. The CDR3 spells CSVDTGGGQYV. CDR3 nucleotides: TGCAGCGTTGATACGGGCGGGGGGCAGTACGTC.

This clone appeared a single time. This sequence joins TRBV27 and TRBJ2-6; tentative D call: TRBD1 (6 bases). Trimming took 2 bases from V and 0 from J, leaving 11 bases between them. CDR3 length equals 17 residues. Germline V gene lookup returns CDR1 MNHEY and CDR2 SMNVEV (reference sequence). The CDR3 loop is CASSLRGTLSGANVLTF. In DNA form, the CDR3 reads TGTGCCAGCAGTTTAAGGGGGACCCTCTCTGGGGCCAACGTCCTGACTTTC.

The chain uses TRBV25-1 and TRBJ2-3, with D possibly being TRBD1 (5 bases). This CDR3 comprises 13 residues. From germline, CDR1 is MGHDK and CDR2 SYGVNS. Trimming pared 8 bases from V and 2 bases from J, leaving 11 bases between. CDR3 coding DNA: TGTGCCAGCCGACGTGGGGCCACAGATACGCAGTATTTT. Its protein is CASRRGATDTQYF.

The V call is TRBV6-1, the J call TRBJ1-2; a possible D gene is TRBD1 (6 bases). V was shortened by 2 bases and J by 5 bases, with 9 bases between the two germline ends. The V gene's germline CDR1 is MNHNS and CDR2 SASEGT. The CDR3 spans 13 residues. CDR3 amino acids: CASSERGGYGYTF. Written as DNA, the CDR3 is TGTGCCAGCAGTGAACGAGGGGGATATGGCTACACCTTC.